Ten or more counts support the clone carrying this TCR beta chain. What it binds is unknown. CDR3 regions were amplified by Arm-PCR using iRepertoire HTBI primers to build TCR beta libraries. TCRdb called the multiplex PCR reads again in MiXCR, with one record for every CDR3 protein. This sample has 200,000 to 300,000 distinct CDR3 sequences, with 20% to 25% found just once. This specimen comes from a study of regulatory T cells in long-lasting Graves disease. General study results and limits: A limited number of samples was an acknowledged limitation.

The CDR3 consists of 13 residues. Trimming cost V 0 bases and J 3 bases, with 6 bases left between them. The germline CDR1 and CDR2 sequences are SGHRS and YFSETQ. Time point of the sample: newly diagnosed GD, antithyroid drugs for less than 3 months. The TCR library used RNA extracted from PBMCs. The source was peripheral blood mononuclear cells (PBMCs), collected at new diagnosis, from a patient treated with antithyroid drugs. V is TRBV5-1 and J is TRBJ1-2; D gene unclear. This receptor was identified in a female donor with Graves disease. CDR3 nucleotide sequence: TGCGCCAGCAGCTTGGACAGCTACTATGGCTACACCTTC. Its translation: CASSLDSYYGYTF.